This TCR beta chain was identified during a study of blood T cell repertoires in COVID-19. Study at large: The samples span acute and convalescent COVID-19 from the United States, Italy and Spain. T cells, B-cell-depleted T cells, or PBMCs supplied cDNA or gDNA.

Per the authors' pipeline: Amplification from reference gene primers served as the basis for estimated nucleated cell counts. Assay: immunoSEQ multiplex PCR; the TCRdb copy retains only in-frame clones and omits some. The V and J calls and clone size come from that table; D and trimming were worked out from the DNA. Of approximately 200,000 clones detected, about 88% appear once; the ten largest clones hold about 1%. Trimming took off 0 bases at V and 0 bases at J, with 10 bases between the two ends. CDR3 size: 16 residues. Germline CDR1 is SGHRS and CDR2 is YFSETQ. The chain has TRBV5-1 and TRBJ1-5; D is possibly TRBD1 (6 bases). The sample was peripheral blood. This TCR derives from a man in his forties with acute or convalescent COVID-19. The CDR3 coding sequence is TGCGCCAGCAGCTTGGAGGGACACAATAGCAATCAGCCCCAGCATTTT. Translated: CASSLEGHNSNQPQHF.